This entry concerns a single TCR beta chain. What it recognizes is unknown. This sample stems from a study of T cell repertoires in cytomegalovirus infection. This CDR3 is built from 19 residues. V gave up 3 bases and J gave up 1 base; unmatched junction bases: 15. Germline lookup yields CDR1 SGHRS and CDR2 YFSETQ. A single record per CDR3 protein comes from TCRdb applying MiXCR to the reads. The sample holds 450,000 to 600,000 distinct CDR3 sequences, around 30% seen once. Broader study findings: Dominating the ex vivo response were TCR beta clonotypes that were CMV-specific and HLA-C-restricted.

This sequence joins TRBV5-1 and TRBJ2-3, with 9 bases aligning to TRBD2. The source of this sequence is a human donor in good health (CMV status not recorded). Some clones in this sample may be carry-over from other donors' samples. The sample was cultured PBMCs, taken from culture after CMV antigen stimulation. The CDR3 spells CASSSGLWTSAMGTDTQYF. DNA for the CDR3: TGCGCCAGCAGCTCCGGCCTTTGGACTAGCGCGATGGGCACAGATACGCAGTATTTT.